One sample yielded the 30 T cell receptor beta chains listed below, sequenced in a study of blood T cells in healthy people across ages. Together with a sample-barcoded 5' primer, a J-beta primer mix was included in a second PCR lasting about 6 to 11 cycles. TCRdb passed the 5' RACE reads through MiXCR, listing each CDR3 protein once. Here the sample spans about 900,000 distinct CDR3 sequences, approximately 59% being singletons. The sample was blood. The source of these receptors is a young man in good health.

The sample holds one count of this clonotype. The chain is built from TRBV6-5 and TRBJ2-5; 12 bases are a match to TRBD2. Germline CDR1 is MNHEY and CDR2 is SVGAGI. CDR3 length: 13 amino acids. J lost 11 bases, V lost 5 bases, and 6 bases had no gene match. The CDR3 DNA follows: TGTGCCAGCAGTCCGGGACTAGCGGGTCAGCAGTACTTC. It is translated as CASSPGLAGQQYF.

CDR3 residues: CASSPRHNSGANVLTF. The CDR3 nucleotides are TGTGCCAGCAGCCCGCGGCACAACTCTGGGGCCAACGTCCTGACTTTC. The chain employs TRBV7-2 and TRBJ2-6; D is uncertain. The CDR3 is made up of 16 amino acids. The germline V gene encodes CDR1 SGHTA and CDR2 FQGNSA. Deletions cut 5 bases from V and 0 bases from J, with 11 bases between.

Only one count was recorded for this clonotype. J is TRBJ2-1 and V is TRBV9; TRBD1 matches 8 bases. V dropped 0 bases and J dropped 2; count of bases not matched to a gene: 4. The CDR3 is made up of 16 amino acids. CDR1 and CDR2 from the germline V gene are SGDLS and YYNGEE. In DNA form, the CDR3 reads TGTGCCAGCAGCGTAGCAGGGGGCTCGACCTACAATGAGCAGTTCTTC. Protein product: CASSVAGGSTYNEQFF.

This clonotype has only one observation. The V and J genes are TRBV2 and TRBJ2-5, with D perhaps matching TRBD2 (5 bases). The CDR3 is made up of 16 amino acids. Looked up from germline, CDR1 is SNHLY and CDR2 is FYNNEI. V lost 2 bases and J lost 5, with 18 bases in between. The CDR3 nucleotides read TGTGCCAGCAGTGAAAAGGCTAGCTCGCAGCGGGAGACCCAGTACTTC. This encodes CASSEKASSQRETQYF.

The chain links TRBV7-2 to TRBJ1-2; D remains unclear. Trimming removed 5 bases at V and 7 bases at J, with 14 bases between. CDR3 length: 13 amino acids. Germline CDR1 reads SGHTA; CDR2 reads FQGNSA. CDR3 coding DNA: TGTGCCAGCAGCCCACGGGCCGCTTCTGGCTACACCTTC. Translating it yields CASSPRAASGYTF.

The V call is TRBV9, the J call TRBJ2-5; D call uncertain. The germline CDR1 and CDR2 sequences are SGDLS and YYNGEE. There are 13 residues in the CDR3. V was trimmed by 0 bases and J by 4 bases, leaving 7 bases between them. The CDR3 DNA reads TGTGCCAGCAGCGTAGGAGTGGCAGAGACCCAGTACTTC. Amino acid sequence: CASSVGVAETQYF.

V gene TRBV4-3 combines with J gene TRBJ2-3; 8 nucleotides agree with TRBD2. The CDR3 consists of 16 residues. The junction had 8 bases not matched to a gene; V was cut back by 4 bases and J by 2 bases. Germline loops: CDR1 LGHNA, CDR2 YSLEER. The CDR3 nucleotides read TGCGCCAGCAGCCTTGGGGTAGCGGGGATCACAGATACGCAGTATTTT. This translates into CASSLGVAGITDTQYF.

This rearrangement joins TRBV10-3 to TRBJ2-7, with 10 positions matching TRBD1. J gave up 4 bases and V 8 bases, and 5 bases lay outside the gene matches. CDR3 length equals 13 residues. CDR1 and CDR2 (germline): ENHRY, SYGVKD. The CDR3 DNA sequence: TGTGCCATCCCGGGACAGGGGACTTACGAGCAGTACTTC. Amino acids: CAIPGQGTYEQYF.

This chain joins TRBV10-3 and TRBJ1-2; no clear D gene. The V gene's germline CDR1 is ENHRY and CDR2 SYGVKD. Trimming stripped 4 bases from V and 2 bases from J, with 5 bases between. This CDR3 comprises 12 residues. CDR3 DNA sequence: TGTGCCATCAGTGGGTCGAACTATGGCTACACCTTC. It is translated as CAISGSNYGYTF.

The V and J genes are TRBV7-2 and TRBJ1-1; D not certain. CDR1 is SGHTA and CDR2 is FQGNSA in the germline V gene. The CDR3 length is 15 residues. V lost 5 bases and J 1 base, leaving 14 bases between the germline ends. For the CDR3, the DNA is TGTGCCAGCAGCCCCCAGACACTATCGAACACTGAAGCTTTCTTT. It codes for CASSPQTLSNTEAFF.

The genes are TRBV2 and TRBJ2-1; 7 positions agree with TRBD1. The CDR3 extends over 16 amino acids. CDR1 is SNHLY and CDR2 is FYNNEI in the germline V gene. The V segment lost 6 bases and the J segment 0 bases; nucleotides outside the gene matches: 8. As DNA, the CDR3 is TGTGCCAGCAGGTTACAGGGGAAACGCTCCTACAATGAGCAGTTCTTC. Amino acid sequence: CASRLQGKRSYNEQFF. Combining the CDR3 with reference TRBV2 and TRBJ2-1 gives the whole variable domain EPEVTQTPSHQVTQMGQEVILRCVPISNHLYFYWYRQILGQKVEFLVSFYNNEISEKSEIFDDQFSVERPDGSNFTLKIRSTKLEDSAMYFCASRLQGKRSYNEQFFGPGTRLTVL.

The chain is built from TRBV30 and TRBJ2-4; D is unresolved. The J call is doubtful: the DNA matches TRBJ2-7 better. The CDR3 consists of 13 residues. Per the germline V gene, CDR1 is GTSNPN and CDR2 is SVGIG (reference sequence). CDR3 protein: CAWSVSGFYEQYF. CDR3 nucleotide sequence: TGTGCCTGGAGTGTTTCAGGTTTCTACGAGCAGTACTTC.

This CDR3 is CASRQQGRAADTQYF. The CDR3 DNA follows: TGTGCCAGCAGACAACAGGGTCGGGCGGCAGATACGCAGTATTTT. V usage is TRBV6-2 or TRBV6-3 and J usage is TRBJ2-3; D is perhaps TRBD1 (6 bases). The V end was cut by 6 bases, the J end by 4 bases, with 17 bases between. The V gene's germline CDR1 is MNHEY and CDR2 SVGEGT. The length of the CDR3 is 15 residues.

This clonotype came up a few times. The rearrangement links TRBV20-1 to TRBJ2-5; 9 positions agree with TRBD1. Germline loops: CDR1 DFQATT, CDR2 SNEGSKA (reference sequence). This CDR3 region has 14 residues. The V segment lost 1 base and the J segment 4 bases; nucleotides outside the gene matches: 4. CDR3 nucleotides: TGCAGTGCTAGAGTAGGGACAGGGCTAGAGACCCAGTACTTC. It yields the protein CSARVGTGLETQYF.

The chain combines TRBV7-3 with TRBJ2-3; 9 positions match TRBD2. Per germline, CDR1 SGHTA and CDR2 FQGTGA. There are 16 residues in the CDR3. V lost 3 bases and J lost 1; bases outside the gene matches: 5. In DNA, the CDR3 is TGTGCCAGCAGCTTTACGGTAGCGGGAGGCACAGATACGCAGTATTTT. Translating it yields CASSFTVAGGTDTQYF.

V and J are TRBV4-2 and TRBJ2-1; 14 bases map to TRBD2. The germline gives CDR1 LGHNA, CDR2 YNFKEQ. V was clipped by 1 base and J by 2 bases; unmatched bases: 10. The length of the CDR3 is 20 residues. The CDR3 is CASSQAFAGTSGGPYNEQFF. DNA for the CDR3: TGTGCCAGCAGCCAAGCCTTCGCCGGGACTAGCGGGGGACCCTACAATGAGCAGTTCTTC.

This clonotype was found a few times. The V call is TRBV7-2, the J call TRBJ2-7; 9 bases align to TRBD1. Germline V CDR1 and CDR2: SGHTA, FQGNSA. Trimming at V came to 5 bases and at J to 5 bases, leaving 4 bases not matched to a gene. The length of the CDR3 is 13 residues. Here the CDR3 reads CASSMGQGNEQYF. DNA of the CDR3: TGTGCCAGCAGCATGGGACAGGGCAACGAGCAGTACTTC.

This clonotype has only one observation. This clone may be a read error of a much larger clone one base away. This rearrangement joins TRBV7-2 to TRBJ1-2; no reliable D call. The germline CDR1 and CDR2 sequences are SGHTA and FQGNSA. With 5 bases removed from V and 5 bases from J, the gap between germline ends came to 15 bases. This CDR3 region has 14 residues. The CDR3 protein is CASSRERKRYGYTF. Here the CDR3 DNA reads TGTGCCAGCAGCCGCGAGCGCAAACGATATGGCTACACCTTC.

This sequence joins TRBV28 and TRBJ2-5, with 10 nucleotides matching TRBD1. Germline CDR1 is MDHEN and CDR2 is SYDVKM. J gave up 4 bases and V 4 bases, and 9 bases lay outside the gene matches. The CDR3 is made up of 16 amino acids. The CDR3 bases are TGTGCCAGCAGTTCAACCGGGACAGGGGTAGGAGAGACCCAGTACTTC. Translation: CASSSTGTGVGETQYF.

This rearrangement joins TRBV12-3 or TRBV12-4 to TRBJ2-4; the match to TRBD2 covers 7 bases. The CDR3 extends over 15 amino acids. V lost 6 bases and J lost 9; bases outside the gene matches: 14. This CDR3 reads CASSLQGRGGSIQYF. CDR3 DNA sequence: TGTGCCAGCAGCCTCCAGGGCCGGGGAGGGTCCATTCAGTACTTC.

The chain has TRBV29-1 and TRBJ2-7; 7 bases are a match to TRBD2. The J segment lost 1 base and the V segment lost 4 bases, leaving 1 base of the junction unmatched. The CDR3 has 12 amino acids. Germline lookup yields CDR1 SQVTM and CDR2 ANQGSEA. For the CDR3, the DNA is TGCAGCGTTGCGGGGGGATCCTACGAGCAGTACTTC. It yields the protein CSVAGGSYEQYF.

V and J are TRBV5-5 and TRBJ1-2; D might be TRBD1 (5 bases). The germline CDR1 and CDR2 sequences are SGHKS and YYEKEE (reference sequence). Between the trimmed V and J ends, which lost 1 base and 4 bases, there was a span of 14 bases. The length of the CDR3 is 15 residues. CDR3 bases: TGTGCCAGCAGCTTGACAGGACCGCAAGTCTATGGCTACACCTTC. Translation: CASSLTGPQVYGYTF. The full variable domain, its missing parts supplied by reference TRBV5-5 and TRBJ1-2, is DAGVTQSPTHLIKTRGQQVTLRCSPISGHKSVSWYQQVLGQGPQFIFQYYEKEERGRGNFPDRFSARQFPNYSSELNVNALLLGDSALYLCASSLTGPQVYGYTFGSGTRLTVV.

The V and J genes are TRBV9 and TRBJ2-1, with D maybe TRBD1 (6 bases). Trimming stripped 0 bases from V and 4 bases from J, with 11 bases between. The CDR3 has 15 amino acids. Per the germline V gene, CDR1 is SGDLS and CDR2 is YYNGEE. CDR3 nucleotide sequence: TGTGCCAGCAGCGTAGGGTGGGGGCATTACAATGAGCAGTTCTTC. Its protein is CASSVGWGHYNEQFF.

This chain links TRBV29-1 with TRBJ1-1, with 7 bases lining up with TRBD1. CDR3 length: 13 residues. Germline CDR1 SQVTM, CDR2 ANQGSEA. The V and J ends lost 5 bases and 3 bases, in that order; junction bases with no gene match: 6. As DNA, the CDR3 is TGCAGCGTTACCGCTCAGGGGGACACTGAAGCTTTCTTT. Encoded protein: CSVTAQGDTEAFF.

The V and J genes are TRBV9 and TRBJ2-1; no reliable D call. Trimming pared 2 bases from V and 8 bases from J, leaving 8 bases between. From germline, CDR1 is SGDLS and CDR2 YYNGEE. There are 12 residues in the CDR3. The CDR3 coding sequence is TGTGCCAGCAGCGTCATCGGCGATGAGCAGTTCTTC. This encodes CASSVIGDEQFF.

The J gene is TRBJ1-1, the V gene TRBV6-2 or TRBV6-3; D not certain. The ends were cut back, 6 bases at V and 0 bases at J, with 11 bases in the middle. CDR1 is MNHEY and CDR2 is SVGEGT in the germline V gene. The CDR3 covers 14 residues. Here the CDR3 DNA reads TGTGCCAGCAGCTACGCTCAGATGAACACTGAAGCTTTCTTT. Its translation: CASSYAQMNTEAFF.

The chain recombines TRBV7-8 with TRBJ1-5, with D hard to call. Germline lookup yields CDR1 SGHVS and CDR2 FQNEAQ. This CDR3 comprises 13 residues. V lost 6 bases to trimming and J lost 4 bases, with 10 bases between them. CDR3 nucleotide sequence: TGTGCCAGCAGTACCGGAGGGAATCAGCCCCAGCATTTT. The encoded protein is CASSTGGNQPQHF.

The chain recombines TRBV7-3 with TRBJ2-2; D gene ambiguous. Germline assignment: CDR1 SGHTA and CDR2 FQGTGA. V was clipped by 8 bases and J by 5 bases, with 9 bases between them. CDR3 length: 12 residues. The CDR3 reads CASRLGTGELFF. The CDR3 coding sequence is TGTGCCAGCCGCCTGGGGACCGGGGAGCTGTTTTTT. The full variable domain, in which reference TRBV7-3 and TRBJ2-2 provide the parts outside the CDR3, is GAGVSQTPSNKVTEKGKYVELRCDPISGHTALYWYRQSLGQGPEFLIYFQGTGAADDSGLPNDRFFAVRPEGSVSTLKIQRTERGDSAVYLCASRLGTGELFFGEGSRLTVL.

V and J are TRBV6-1 and TRBJ1-5, with D possibly matching TRBD1 (5 bases). The CDR3 consists of 15 residues. Looked up from germline, CDR1 is MNHNS and CDR2 is SASEGT. The V end was cut by 2 bases, the J end by 7 bases, with 15 bases between. CDR3 residues: CASSETSRGRQPQHF. The CDR3 DNA sequence: TGTGCCAGCAGTGAAACATCGAGGGGACGGCAGCCCCAGCATTTT.

The chain has TRBV27 and TRBJ2-1, with 11 bases that match TRBD2. Germline-derived CDR1 and CDR2 are MNHEY and SMNVEV (reference sequence). This CDR3 is 15 amino acids long. J gave up 10 bases and V 10 bases, and 15 bases lay outside the gene matches. CDR3 residues: CATRILAGGYREQFF. In DNA form, the CDR3 reads TGTGCCACCAGAATCCTAGCGGGAGGCTACAGGGAGCAGTTCTTC.